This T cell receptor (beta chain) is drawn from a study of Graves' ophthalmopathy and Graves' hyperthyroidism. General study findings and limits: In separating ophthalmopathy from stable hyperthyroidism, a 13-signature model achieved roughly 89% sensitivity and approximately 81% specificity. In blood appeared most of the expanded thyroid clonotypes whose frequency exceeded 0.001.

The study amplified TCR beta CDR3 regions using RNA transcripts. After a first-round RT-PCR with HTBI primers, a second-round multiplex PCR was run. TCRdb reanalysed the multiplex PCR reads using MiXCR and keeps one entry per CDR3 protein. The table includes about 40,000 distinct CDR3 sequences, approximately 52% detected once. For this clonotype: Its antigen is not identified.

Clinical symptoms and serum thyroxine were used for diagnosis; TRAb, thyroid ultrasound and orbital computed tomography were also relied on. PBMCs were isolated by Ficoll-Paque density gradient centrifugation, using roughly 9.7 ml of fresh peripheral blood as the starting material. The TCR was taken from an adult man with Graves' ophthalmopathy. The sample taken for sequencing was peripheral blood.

The CDR3 DNA reads TGTGCCACCAGTGATTTAGGTAGGGCGACAGATACGCAGTATTTT. Amino acid sequence: CATSDLGRATDTQYF. The rearrangement uses TRBV24-1 and TRBJ2-3; no definite D call. This CDR3 region has 15 residues. Trimming removed 1 base at V and 3 bases at J, with 10 bases between. Germline-derived CDR1 and CDR2 are KGHDR and SFDVKD.